The entry below gives a single T cell receptor (beta chain) sequence along with its context. Its antigen remains unidentified. Mismatch with germline at one junction end may stem from a read error. This sample stems from a study of blood T cells in healthy people across ages (dated by TCRdb to 2013 to 2016). In terms of the full investigation: Template switching captured roughly one uniquely barcoded TCR beta cDNA molecule per two T cells in model experiments. To avoid experimental bias, donors of different ages were randomly spread across the sequencing lanes. Four age groups were formed from the donors: young (average 16 years), middle-aged (approximately 40), aged (roughly 58) and long-lived (around 80). Age-related changes in TCR beta repertoire diversity were measured in the study by deep sequencing normalized with unique cDNA molecular identifiers. The study analyzed two additional independent replicas of 1 million unique cDNA reads from the same blood draw for two donors, one aged 18 to 30 and one aged 80 or older.

Systemically healthy Caucasian individuals from Russia, around 39 in total and aged roughly 6 to 100 years, were included as donors. Around 9.9 milliliters of peripheral blood were collected from each donor into EDTA-treated Vacutainer tubes. PBMCs were isolated by Ficoll-Paque density-gradient centrifugation, with at least 6 million obtained per sample. Trizol reagent was used to extract total RNA from PBMCs, with at least 5 micrograms per sample. For every donor, flow cytometry on a PBMC aliquot measured the percentage of naive CD45RAhigh/CD27high T cells. Libraries were made using 5' RACE. The instrument was an Illumina HiSeq 2500. A second PCR of about 7 to 12 cycles was run with a J-beta primer mix and a sample-barcoded 5' primer. A template-switch 5' adaptor carrying 12 random nucleotides introduced a unique molecular identifier onto each TCR beta cDNA molecule. Each sample yielded at least 2.5 million CDR3-containing paired-end reads. All of the RNA was converted into first-strand cDNA using the Mint cDNA synthesis kit, with a TRBC-specific oligonucleotide serving as the primer. Following uracil-DNA glycosylase treatment, a first 18-cycle PCR with universal primers M1SS and BC2_uni_R was performed on all cDNA. The original pipeline was this. Normalization of each sample was performed by random selection of 1 million high-quality reads, each carrying a distinct molecular identifier. Reads with shared molecular identifiers were discarded instead of being binned into consensus sequences. MiTCR, with a Q25 quality threshold and the strictest error-elimination algorithm, was used for CDR3 identification, clonotype clustering and error correction. A nonparametric unseen species model using Euler transformation provided a lower-bound estimate of total TCR beta diversity. Through fastp at Q25 and MiXCR, TCRdb rebuilt clones from the public reads, retaining in-frame beta chains. Rows with one shared CDR3 protein collapse into an entry with the most common genes and DNA. The V and J calls, along with clone size, are taken from TCRdb and not from the paper's own processing. This sample lists roughly 900,000 distinct CDR3 sequences; around 30% were detected once. The ten most abundant clones make up 17% of the sample.

General study outcomes and caveats: Compared with the aged group, the long-lived group had more naive CD4+ T cells, fewer expanded clones and increased TCR diversity, a pattern suggesting age selection. Estimates of total diversity based on one million sequenced T cells were considered lower bounds and underestimates. Observed TCR beta diversity per million T cells fell roughly linearly with age, and a significant reduction was already apparent by age roughly 40. Bulk unsorted PBMC profiling prevented conclusive comparison of naive and antigen-experienced compartments. Observed TCR beta diversity correlated strongly with the percentage of naive T cells measured by flow cytometry. Donor CMV infection status was unknown, potentially confounding age-related changes in expanded clonotypes.

Sequenced input: blood. This clonotype was obtained from a woman at least 80 years old in good health.

The CDR3 has the sequence CTSSQDGLAGGADTQYF. The nucleotide sequence reads TGTACCAGCAGCCAAGACGGACTAGCGGGGGGTGCAGATACGCAGTATTTT. The rearrangement combines TRBV4-2 with TRBJ2-3; TRBD2 lines up with 14 middle nucleotides. As encoded in the germline V gene, CDR1 is LGHNA while CDR2 is YNFKEQ. The CDR3 numbers 17 residues from cysteine through phenylalanine. The read is trimmed to its CDR3 DNA, 51 bases read in frame from base 1.